This TCR beta chain was recorded in a study of T cells in Graves' hyperthyroidism and ophthalmopathy. Whole-study results and caveats: Model-based prediction identified ophthalmopathy a median approximately 6.2 months prior to its onset.

Trimming shortened V by 0 bases and J by 1 base, and 14 bases separated the two germline ends. Germline V gene data show CDR1 as MNHNS and CDR2 as SASEGT. This CDR3 contains 17 residues. TCR beta CDR3 regions were amplified from RNA transcripts. A first-round RT-PCR of the TCR CDR3 used the HTBI primer set. TCRdb processed the multiplex PCR reads anew with MiXCR; each CDR3 protein has one entry. The sample lists about 720,000 distinct CDR3 sequences; around 19% were seen once. This clonotype came up a few times. The antigen is not known. Newly diagnosed hyperthyroidism, duration under 2 months, in patients aged 18 to 65. This blood was taken when hyperthyroidism was first diagnosed, before any ophthalmopathy symptoms existed. The authors took PBMCs from roughly 9.5 ml fresh peripheral blood.

The receptor's source is a woman aged 45-65 years with Graves' hyperthyroidism that later progressed to Graves' ophthalmopathy. The sequencing sample was made of blood. This chain connects TRBV6-1 to TRBJ2-3; possible D gene TRBD2, 7 bases. This CDR3 reads CASSEAGGGGGTDTQYF. Here the CDR3 DNA reads TGTGCCAGCAGTGAAGCTGGGGGGGGCGGTGGCACAGATACGCAGTATTTT.